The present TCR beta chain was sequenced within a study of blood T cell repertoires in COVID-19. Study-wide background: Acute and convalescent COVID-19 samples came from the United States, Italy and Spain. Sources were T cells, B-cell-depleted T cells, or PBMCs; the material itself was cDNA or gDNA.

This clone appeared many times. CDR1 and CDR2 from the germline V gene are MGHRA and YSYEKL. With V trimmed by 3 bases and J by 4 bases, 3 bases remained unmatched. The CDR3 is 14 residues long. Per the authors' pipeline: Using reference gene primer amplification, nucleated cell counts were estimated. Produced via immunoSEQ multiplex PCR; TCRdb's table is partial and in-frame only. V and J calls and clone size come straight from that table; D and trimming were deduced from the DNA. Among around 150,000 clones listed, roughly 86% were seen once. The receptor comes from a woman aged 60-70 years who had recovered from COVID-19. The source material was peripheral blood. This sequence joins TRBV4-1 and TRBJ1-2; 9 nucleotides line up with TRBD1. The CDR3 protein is CASSQTGGSYGYTF. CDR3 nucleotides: TGCGCCAGCAGCCAGACAGGGGGAAGCTATGGCTACACCTTC.